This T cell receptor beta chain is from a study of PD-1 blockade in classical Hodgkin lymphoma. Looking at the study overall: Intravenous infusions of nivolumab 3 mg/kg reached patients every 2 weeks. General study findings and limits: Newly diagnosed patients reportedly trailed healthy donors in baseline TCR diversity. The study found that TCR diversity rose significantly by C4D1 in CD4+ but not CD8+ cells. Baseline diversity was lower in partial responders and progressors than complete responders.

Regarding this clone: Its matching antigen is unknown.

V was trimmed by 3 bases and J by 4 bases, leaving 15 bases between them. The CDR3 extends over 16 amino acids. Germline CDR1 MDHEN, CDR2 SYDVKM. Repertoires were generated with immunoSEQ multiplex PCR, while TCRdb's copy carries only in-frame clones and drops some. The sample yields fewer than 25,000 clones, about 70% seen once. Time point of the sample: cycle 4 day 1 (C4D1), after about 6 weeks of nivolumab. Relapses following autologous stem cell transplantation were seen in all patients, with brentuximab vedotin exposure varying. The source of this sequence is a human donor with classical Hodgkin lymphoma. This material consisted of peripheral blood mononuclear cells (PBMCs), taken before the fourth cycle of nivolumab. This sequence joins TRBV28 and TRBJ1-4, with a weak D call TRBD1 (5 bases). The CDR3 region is CASSFGFGGGNEKLFF. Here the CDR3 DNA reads TGTGCCAGCAGTTTTGGTTTTGGCGGGGGTAATGAAAAACTGTTTTTT.